A single sample is the source of the 13 T cell receptor beta chains below, sequenced in a study of shared clonotypes between healthy human individuals. Profiled with immunoSEQ multiplex PCR; TCRdb holds only in-frame clones, not every one. Seen here are about 2.4 million clones, roughly 92% observed once, and the top ten hold more than 0.12%. The material sequenced was naive CD4+ T cells sorted from blood. Documented subset: CD45RA+ positively selected. These receptors were collected from a young man in good health.

The V call is TRBV6-6, the J call TRBJ2-3; weak D call: TRBD2 (6 bases). The V end lost 6 bases, the J end lost 2 bases, and 18 bases lay between the germline ends. The CDR3 sequence is 16 residues long. Germline-derived CDR1 and CDR2 are MNHNY and SVGAGI (reference sequence). This CDR3 is CASSPTRGGLTDTQYF. Here the CDR3 DNA reads TGTGCCAGCAGCCCTACTCGCGGAGGGCTCACAGATACGCAGTATTTT.

The V call is TRBV28, the J call TRBJ2-1, with TRBD1 as a possible D gene (5 bases). CDR1 is MDHEN and CDR2 is SYDVKM in the germline V gene. The CDR3 has 12 amino acids. The V end lost 9 bases, the J end lost 6 bases, and 12 bases lay between the germline ends. CDR3 in amino acids: CASSGAPNEQFF. DNA for the CDR3: TGTGCCAGTAGTGGGGCTCCCAATGAGCAGTTCTTC.

This clone has just a few counts. Other DNA sequences in this sample translate to the same CDR3. The V and J genes are TRBV19 and TRBJ1-1, with D uncertain. Per germline, CDR1 LNHDA and CDR2 SQIVND (reference sequence). V was pared by 4 bases and J by 0 bases, with 6 bases between. The CDR3 extends over 13 amino acids. In DNA, the CDR3 is TGTGCCAGTAGTACCGTACTGAACACTGAAGCTTTCTTT. Residues: CASSTVLNTEAFF.

Only one count was recorded for this clone. The CDR3 coding sequence is TGCAGCGTTCGTGGTGGACTAGCGGGAGGTAGGCAAGAGACCCAGTACTTC. Its protein product is CSVRGGLAGGRQETQYF. The chain employs TRBV29-1 and TRBJ2-5; 14 nucleotides agree with TRBD2. The germline V gene encodes CDR1 SQVTM and CDR2 ANQGSEA. Losses at the gene ends were 5 bases for V and 2 bases for J; bases not matched to a gene: 10. The CDR3 runs to 17 residues.

The chain joins TRBV18 to TRBJ2-7; possible D gene TRBD2, 6 bases. Looked up from germline, CDR1 is KGHSH and CDR2 is LQKENI. This CDR3 contains 15 residues. Trimming took 3 bases from V and 3 from J, leaving 15 bases between them. Here the CDR3 reads CASSPGGLGVYEQYF. CDR3 bases: TGTGCCAGCTCACCCGGGGGACTGGGAGTCTACGAGCAGTACTTC.

This rearrangement joins TRBV29-1 to TRBJ2-1, with 9 nucleotides matching TRBD2. The CDR3 has 14 residues. The junction had 11 bases not matched to a gene; V was cut back by 3 bases and J by 11 bases. From germline, CDR1 is SQVTM and CDR2 ANQGSEA. The CDR3 is CSVDGEGLAGKQFF. The DNA for the CDR3 is TGCAGCGTTGATGGCGAGGGGCTAGCGGGGAAGCAGTTCTTC.

Only one count was recorded for this clone. The chain employs TRBV6-5 and TRBJ2-6; D gene unclear. Trimming shortened V by 2 bases and J by 0 bases, and 5 bases separated the two germline ends. CDR3 length equals 15 residues. Germline V gene data show CDR1 as MNHEY and CDR2 as SVGAGI. In nucleotides, the CDR3 is TGTGCCAGCAGTTACGAGCACTCTGGGGCCAACGTCCTGACTTTC. Encoded protein: CASSYEHSGANVLTF.

The chain is built from TRBV27 and TRBJ1-6; 9 bases fit TRBD1. The germline gives CDR1 MNHEY, CDR2 SMNVEV (reference sequence). CDR3 length equals 15 residues. The V segment lost 2 bases and the J segment 10 bases; nucleotides outside the gene matches: 6. CDR3: CASSLADRGYSPLHF. The CDR3 DNA follows: TGTGCCAGCAGTTTAGCAGACAGGGGGTACTCACCCCTCCACTTT.

The table lists this clone with a count of one. V and J are TRBV6-5 and TRBJ1-3; 9 bases are a match to TRBD1. Germline V gene data show CDR1 as MNHEY and CDR2 as SVGAGI. This CDR3 spans 15 amino acids. The J segment lost 3 bases and the V segment lost 6 bases, leaving 6 bases of the junction unmatched. CDR3 nucleotides: TGTGCCAGCAGCATAACAGGGGGCTTTGGAAACACCATATATTTT. Its protein is CASSITGGFGNTIYF.

This clone was seen just once. The rearrangement links TRBV7-9 to TRBJ2-7; no firm D call. V was trimmed by 1 base and J by 0 bases, leaving 7 bases between them. Germline V gene data show CDR1 as SEHNR and CDR2 as FQNEAQ (reference sequence). The CDR3 consists of 14 residues. In DNA, the CDR3 is TGTGCCAGCAGCTTAGAGTCAGCCTCCTACGAGCAGTACTTC. Translating gives CASSLESASYEQYF.

This clone was picked up one time. A much larger clone differs by one base, so this may be a read error. The chain joins TRBV6-6 to TRBJ2-6; D is ambiguous. The CDR3 spans 13 residues. The V gene's germline CDR1 is MNHNY and CDR2 SVGAGI (reference sequence). The CDR3 nucleotides read TGTGCCAGCAGTCACTCTGGGGCCAACGTCCTGACTTTC. Translating gives CASSHSGANVLTF.

The chain links TRBV5-1 to TRBJ1-2; no firm D call. The V gene's germline CDR1 is SGHRS and CDR2 YFSETQ. The CDR3 runs to 17 residues. Trimming stripped 9 bases from V and 8 bases from J, with 32 bases between. The CDR3 region has the DNA TGCGCCACCGATGGGCAGCGAAACCCCTTCGGCCAGTTGGGCTACACCTTC. Translated: CATDGQRNPFGQLGYTF.

The chain uses TRBV4-1 and TRBJ2-7, with 7 bases identical to TRBD1. V gave up 4 bases and J gave up 2 bases; unmatched junction bases: 14. This CDR3 has 17 residues. Germline CDR1 MGHRA, CDR2 YSYEKL. CDR3 bases: TGCGCCAGCAGCCGGCCTTCCTCCGGGACAGAGGCCTACGAGCAGTACTTC. Translating it yields CASSRPSSGTEAYEQYF.